This entry is about one T cell receptor beta chain. This sample is part of a study of CD8+CD57+ T cells in acquired aplastic anemia. Germline V lookup: CDR1 MNHEY, CDR2 SMNVEV (reference sequence). Trimming pared 2 bases from V and 7 bases from J, leaving 15 bases between. This CDR3 is built from 14 residues. The template used for profiling TCR beta VDJ and CDR3 was genomic DNA. One entry per CDR3 protein results from TCRdb running MiXCR on the reads. The data show roughly 160,000 distinct CDR3 sequences, about 64% seen once. It was patients with CD8+CD57+ cell expansion by flow cytometry who were chosen for sequencing. Each of the patients presented with severe acquired aplastic anemia.

V and J are TRBV27 and TRBJ2-7; possibly TRBD1 for D (6 bases). This sequence originates from a human donor with aplastic anemia. Sequencing was performed on sorted CD4+, CD8+, or CD8+CD57+ T cells (not recorded which) from PBMCs. The CDR3 nucleotides read TGTGCCAGCAGTTTAGGGCAGGGGATAGGTGAGCAGTACTTC. Protein product: CASSLGQGIGEQYF.